This TCR beta chain is from a study of OX40 agonist ivuxolimab in advanced cancers. Study background: Ivuxolimab, an antibody that agonizes OX40 (CD134), was administered to the patients. Hepatocellular carcinoma, melanoma, renal cell or head and neck cancer occurred in dose-escalation patients. Whole-study findings and limits: Antigen specificity was not determined for the expanded peripheral T cells. Several nonresponders also turned out to have low normalized T-cell clonal expansion.

Generated by immunoSEQ multiplex PCR, the TCRdb table keeps only in-frame clones and is missing some. The top ten clones hold 5.4% of a sample with tens of thousands of clones, 85% to 90% of them seen once. Germline V CDR1 and CDR2: MDHEN, SYDVKM. This CDR3 contains 11 residues. V dropped 3 bases and J dropped 6 bases, with 6 bases sitting between them. Turning to this clone: Its antigen remains unidentified.

V gene TRBV28 combines with J gene TRBJ2-7, with unresolved D. The starting material was CD4+ or CD8+ T cells sorted from blood, obtained in a trial of the OX40 agonist ivuxolimab. This receptor was identified in an adult with an advanced solid tumor such as melanoma, head and neck, liver or kidney cancer. CDR3: CASSLSREQYF. Here the CDR3 DNA reads TGTGCCAGCAGTTTGAGTCGCGAGCAGTACTTC.